One T cell receptor (beta chain) is described in this entry. Its target is unknown. The entry originates in a study of T cell responses to AZD1222 COVID-19 vaccine. In the study overall: Investigators merged groups given second doses at roughly 4 or roughly 12 weeks. Regarding the study as a whole: Reports say nearly half of spike-specific TCRs go after unmutated variant regions. Elevations in Spike-specific TCR breadth and depth followed administration of two AZD1222 doses.

Clones were read by immunoSEQ multiplex PCR, and TCRdb kept only the in-frame ones, dropping some. The profile shows 99,000 or so clones, around 76% of them singletons. The germline V gene encodes CDR1 MNHEY and CDR2 SMNVEV (reference sequence). V was trimmed by 0 bases and J by 3 bases, leaving 11 bases between them. The CDR3 has 15 residues. The sequence derives from an adult in good health. The source material was peripheral blood, sampled on day 0 of AZD1222 vaccination. This chain joins TRBV27 and TRBJ1-2; possibly TRBD1 for D (5 bases). CDR3 in amino acids: CASSLSLQGDYGYTF. CDR3 in DNA: TGTGCCAGCAGTTTATCGTTGCAGGGTGACTATGGCTACACCTTC.